This TCR beta chain was sequenced in a study of human T cells and chemical hapten exposure. Time point defined: pre-sensitization, week 0. As for treatment: therapeutic diphenylcyclopropenone sensitization with weekly scalp DPC. It was the library that attached unique molecular identifiers to individual cDNA molecules. TCRdb re-derived calls from the RACE reads in MiXCR, one entry per CDR3 protein. The table records around 62,000 distinct CDR3 sequences, about 7% of them present only once. V was clipped by 5 bases and J by 3 bases; unmatched bases: 7. In germline, CDR1 is LGHDT, CDR2 YNNKEL (reference sequence). CDR3 length: 15 residues. The table lists this clonotype with a count of one. A read error may explain this, as a much larger clone is one base away.

This specimen consisted of whole blood, obtained in connection with sensitization to the hapten diphenylcyclopropenone (DPC). The rearrangement links TRBV3-1 to TRBJ2-7, with 10 positions matching TRBD1. The source of this sequence is a woman in her twenties or thirties with alopecia areata. Some clones in this sample may be carry-over from other donors' samples. As DNA, the CDR3 is TGTGCCAGCAGCTTCCCGGGACAGGGGTACTACGAGCAGTACTTC. Protein sequence: CASSFPGQGYYEQYF.